These 8 T cell receptor beta chains originate from one sample sequenced in a study of molecular identifiers for immune sequencing clone quantification. One entry per CDR3 protein, called by TCRdb with MiXCR from the PCR reads. There are about 510,000 distinct CDR3 sequences in the sample; around a fifth occur only once, and 0.65% to 0.95% lies in the top ten. Sequenced sample: naive CD8+ T cells from blood, with Jurkat cell RNA spiked in. Subset: FACS-sorted CD8+CD4-CCR7+CD45RA+ naive T cells. The receptors were sampled from a human donor in good health. Some libraries in this study had Jurkat cell RNA spiked in.

There are a few counts of this clonotype. The chain has TRBV6-2 or TRBV6-3 and TRBJ2-3; 8 bases line up with TRBD2. Germline-derived CDR1 and CDR2 are MNHEY and SVGEGT. The trim removed 8 bases at V and 6 bases at J, leaving 4 bases unmatched. The length of the CDR3 is 12 residues. The DNA for the CDR3 is TGTGCCAGCCGACTAGCGTGGGATACGCAGTATTTT. It specifies CASRLAWDTQYF.

The CDR3 here is CASSLGPGGYNEQFF. The CDR3 DNA is TGTGCCAGCAGCTTAGGTCCGGGAGGTTACAATGAGCAGTTCTTC. J is TRBJ2-1 and V is TRBV7-6; 7 nucleotides line up with TRBD2. J gave up 4 bases and V 1 base, and 4 bases lay outside the gene matches. This CDR3 contains 15 residues. Germline-derived CDR1 and CDR2 are SGHVS and FNYEAQ.

This chain joins TRBV28 and TRBJ1-5; no definite D call. From germline, CDR1 is MDHEN and CDR2 SYDVKM. Between the trimmed V and J ends, which lost 1 base and 4 bases, there was a span of 8 bases. CDR3 size: 14 residues. CDR3 loop: CASSLSLENQPQHF. The CDR3 DNA reads TGTGCCAGCAGTTTATCCTTGGAGAATCAGCCCCAGCATTTT.

This clonotype was detected many times. V gene TRBV7-9 combines with J gene TRBJ2-7, with D possibly matching TRBD2 (6 bases). CDR1 is SEHNR, CDR2 FQNEAQ, per germline (reference sequence). CDR3 size: 12 residues. Trimming removed 2 bases at V and 11 bases at J, with 13 bases between. The CDR3 DNA is TGTGCCAGCAGCTTAATGGGGGGAGAAAAGTACTTC. Translated: CASSLMGGEKYF. Using reference TRBV7-9 and TRBJ2-7 for the parts outside the CDR3, the full variable domain is DTGVSQNPRHKITKRGQNVTFRCDPISEHNRLYWYRQTLGQGPEFLTYFQNEAQLEKSRLLSDRFSAERPKGSFSTLEIQRTEQGDSAMYLCASSLMGGEKYFGPGTRLTVT.

As for this clonotype: A clone one base away is much larger, so this may be a read error. The chain links TRBV28 to TRBJ1-1, with unresolved D. CDR3 length equals 17 residues. Germline-derived CDR1 and CDR2 are MDHEN and SYDVKM. CDR3 sequence reads: CASSPRGWVGLNTEALF. As DNA, the CDR3 is TGTGCCAGCAGTCCTCGAGGGTGGGTCGGCCTGAACACTGAAGCTCTCTTT. The whole variable domain, remainder taken from reference TRBV28 and TRBJ1-1, is DVKVTQSSRYLVKRTGEKVFLECVQDMDHENMFWYRQDPGLGLRLIYFSYDVKMKEKGDIPEGYSVSREKKERFSLILESASTNQTSMYLCASSPRGWVGLNTEALFGQGTRLTVV.

This clonotype occurred many times. The CDR3 here is CASSDEGPRIAGANVLTF. As DNA, the CDR3 is TGTGCCAGCAGTGACGAAGGGCCCAGGATCGCTGGGGCCAACGTCCTGACTTTC. The chain has TRBV2 and TRBJ2-6; D gene uncertain. V shed 3 bases and J shed 2 bases, with 17 bases lying between them. The CDR3 sequence is 18 residues long. Looked up from germline, CDR1 is SNHLY and CDR2 is FYNNEI.

The chain uses TRBV11-1 and TRBJ1-2; D uncertain. This CDR3 comprises 13 residues. Trimming stripped 4 bases from V and 2 bases from J, with 8 bases between. CDR1 and CDR2 (germline): SGHAT, FQDESV (reference sequence). The CDR3 DNA sequence: TGTGCCAGCAGCTCCGCAGAAAACTATGGCTACACCTTC. Amino acids: CASSSAENYGYTF.

This clonotype was seen more than once but under ten times. This chain links TRBV20-1 with TRBJ2-5, with 8 bases aligning to TRBD2. Unmatched junction bases numbered 6, after V lost 0 bases and J lost 3 bases. Germline CDR1 and CDR2: DFQATT and SNEGSKA (reference sequence). CDR3 length: 15 residues. The CDR3 loop reads CSARDFKRGKETQYF. DNA of the CDR3: TGCAGTGCTAGAGATTTCAAGCGGGGGAAAGAGACCCAGTACTTC.